This TCR beta chain was profiled in a study of a mutant IDH1 vaccine in newly diagnosed glioma. Study overall: During weeks 1, 3, 5, 7, 11, 15, 19 and 23, patients received eight vaccinations.

Assay: immunoSEQ multiplex PCR; the TCRdb copy retains only in-frame clones and omits some. The sample gives fewer than 35,000 clones, around 80% of which show up once; roughly a quarter is in the top ten. Concerning this clone itself: Its specificity is not known.

Time point described: week 11, during vaccination. Mutant IDH1 20-mer peptide, at 300 ug, made up each vaccine dose, with topical imiquimod. The source was PBMCs, collected from a glioma patient whose treatment included an IDH1 peptide vaccine. This clonotype was obtained from a man aged 25 to 40 with glioma.

CDR3 DNA sequence: TGTGCCAGCAGCTCGGAACTCGCTGAGACCCAGTACTTC. Protein product: CASSSELAETQYF. The V call is TRBV5-6, the J call TRBJ2-5, with D unresolved. In germline, CDR1 is SGHDT, CDR2 YYEEEE. V lost 3 bases, J lost 5 bases, and 11 bases lay in between. There are 13 residues in the CDR3.